This TCR beta chain was sequenced for a study of cytomegalovirus exposure and HLA in healthy donors. The CDR3 runs 15 residues. Germline V CDR1 and CDR2: SNHLY, FYNNEI. J lost 2 bases, V lost 9 bases, and 9 bases had no gene match. Findings of the study overall: Presence/absence analyses treated sequencing depth as roughly uniform across donors.

PCR involved 60 Vbeta and 13 Jbeta primers. Libraries were prepared by immunoSEQ multiplex PCR; TCRdb keeps only in-frame clonotypes and omits some of them. Found here are 75,000 to 100,000 clones, around 75% of them singletons; the top ten hold approximately 11%. This clone is a singleton in its sample. Its antigen is as yet unknown. V is TRBV2 and J is TRBJ2-1; 8 bases align to TRBD2. The clonotype originates from a man aged 18 to 35 in good health and CMV-seropositive. The source material was PBMCs. The CDR3: CASIVAGLAYNEQFF. The CDR3 DNA is TGTGCCAGTATTGTAGCGGGGTTAGCCTACAATGAGCAGTTCTTC.